This passage covers 18 T cell receptor beta chains from one sample sequenced in a study of blood T cell repertoires in COVID-19. TCRdb's copy holds only in-frame clones and misses some; the assay was immunoSEQ multiplex PCR. The repertoire holds some 150,000 clones, with 80% to 90% as singletons. Sequencing was carried out using peripheral blood. The receptors shown here come from a woman aged 45 to 65 with acute or convalescent COVID-19.

The J gene is TRBJ2-3, the V gene TRBV5-1; the D is unclear. Looked up from germline, CDR1 is SGHRS and CDR2 is YFSETQ. The ends were cut back, 3 bases at V and 6 bases at J, with 17 bases in the middle. This CDR3 has 15 amino acids. DNA for the CDR3: TGCGCCAGCAGCTCCTCCCCGGCGGCGAAGGATACGCAGTATTTT. This gives the protein CASSSSPAAKDTQYF.

The chain is built from TRBV20-1 and TRBJ1-5; D unresolved. V was clipped by 3 bases and J by 0 bases, with 3 bases between them. The CDR3 spans 12 residues. Per the germline V gene, CDR1 is DFQATT and CDR2 is SNEGSKA (reference sequence). The CDR3 sequence is CSASYSNQPQHF. The DNA of the CDR3 is TGCAGTGCTAGTTATAGCAATCAGCCCCAGCATTTT.

The chain combines TRBV5-8 with TRBJ1-5, with D uncertain. The CDR3 is 14 residues long. The germline V gene has CDR1 SGHTS and CDR2 YDEGEE. V was pared by 4 bases and J by 6 bases, with 14 bases between. The CDR3 DNA is TGTGCCAGCAGCCGCGCAGGTGCCGCTCAGCCCCAGCATTTT. Translating it yields CASSRAGAAQPQHF. Variable domain in full (rest from reference TRBV5-8 and TRBJ1-5): EAGVTQSPTHLIKTRGQQATLRCSPISGHTSVYWYQQALGLGLQFLLWYDEGEERNRGNFPPRFSGRQFPNYSSELNVNALELEDSALYLCASSRAGAAQPQHFGDGTRLSIL.

This clone has only a few counts. The genes are TRBV4-3 and TRBJ2-3; 7 bases fit TRBD1. Trimming at V came to 0 bases and at J to 9 bases, leaving 9 bases not matched to a gene. CDR1 and CDR2 from the germline V gene are LGHNA and YSLEER. The CDR3 is made up of 15 amino acids. The CDR3 loop is CASSQDHGQEGTQYF. In DNA form, the CDR3 reads TGCGCCAGCAGCCAAGATCATGGACAGGAAGGGACGCAGTATTTT.

This clone occurred a few times. The chain is built from TRBV3-1 (or the pseudogene TRBV3-2) and TRBJ2-1, with 9 bases identical to TRBD2. Per the germline V gene, CDR1 is LGHDT and CDR2 is YNNKEL (reference sequence). This CDR3 region has 16 residues. Losses at the gene ends were 1 base for V and 4 bases for J; bases not matched to a gene: 5. The CDR3 bases are TGTGCCAGCAGCCAAGCGGGGACTAGCAGATACAATGAGCAGTTCTTC. As protein: CASSQAGTSRYNEQFF.

This chain joins TRBV11-1 and TRBJ1-1, with a weak D call TRBD1 (5 bases). CDR3 size: 14 residues. Germline V gene lookup returns CDR1 SGHAT and CDR2 FQDESV (reference sequence). V shed 2 bases and J shed 1 base, with 8 bases lying between them. CDR3 loop: CASSLFRGNTEAFF. For the CDR3, the DNA is TGTGCCAGCAGCTTATTTAGGGGGAACACTGAAGCTTTCTTT. The variable domain in full, completed from reference TRBV11-1 and TRBJ1-1, reads EAEVAQSPRYKITEKSQAVAFWCDPISGHATLYWYRQILGQGPELLVQFQDESVVDDSQLPKDRFSAERLKGVDSTLKIQPAELGDSAMYLCASSLFRGNTEAFFGQGTRLTVV.

The chain combines TRBV11-2 with TRBJ2-3, with 9 bases matching TRBD2. CDR1 SGHAT and CDR2 FQNNGV come from the germline V gene. Trimming at V came to 5 bases and at J to 0 bases, leaving 9 bases not matched to a gene. The CDR3 has 17 amino acids. Here the CDR3 reads CASSPRVAGVSTDTQYF. The CDR3 DNA is TGTGCCAGCAGCCCCCGGGTAGCGGGGGTTAGCACAGATACGCAGTATTTT.

V is TRBV4-3 and J is TRBJ2-1, with D hard to call. Germline V gene sequence: CDR1 LGHNA, CDR2 YSLEER. V lost 4 bases to trimming and J lost 1 base, with 14 bases between them. The CDR3 has 16 residues. In DNA, the CDR3 is TGCGCCAGCAGCCCCTCCTCACAAAATTCCTACAATGAGCAGTTCTTC. This codes for CASSPSSQNSYNEQFF.

On this clone: One end of the junction varies from germline; a read error may be responsible. The V and J genes are TRBV5-1 and TRBJ1-6; no reliable D call. CDR1 SGHRS and CDR2 YFSETQ come from the germline V gene. This CDR3 contains 15 residues. The CDR3 here is CASTEQSSYNSPLHF. In nucleotides, the CDR3 is TGCGCAAGCACGGAGCAGAGCTCCTATAATTCACCCCTCCACTTT.

The CDR3 is CASSISNSPLHF. CDR3 nucleotide sequence: TGTGCCAGCAGTATCAGTAATTCACCCCTCCACTTT. The chain recombines TRBV12-3 or TRBV12-4 with TRBJ1-6, with D hard to call. The CDR3 spans 12 residues. Trimming pared 5 bases from V and 6 bases from J, leaving 5 bases between.

V is TRBV15 and J is TRBJ1-4; 10 nucleotides align to TRBD1. This CDR3 is 15 amino acids long. V shed 4 bases, J shed 11 bases, and the junction held 10 bases outside the gene matches. Germline CDR1 LNHNV, CDR2 YYDKDF (reference sequence). CDR3 in DNA: TGTGCCACCAGCAAAAGACAGGGGGCGATTCAGAAACTGTTTTTT. Its protein product is CATSKRQGAIQKLFF.

The gene calls are TRBV30 and TRBJ2-7; TRBD2 matches 8 bases. CDR1 is GTSNPN and CDR2 is SVGIG in the germline V gene (reference sequence). CDR3 length: 14 residues. V was pared by 3 bases and J by 1 base, with 5 bases of the junction left unmatched. This CDR3 reads CAWRARGGSYEQYF. In DNA form, the CDR3 reads TGTGCCTGGAGGGCCCGGGGGGGGTCCTACGAGCAGTACTTC.

This clone has only a few counts. The chain combines TRBV7-9 with TRBJ2-1; 13 nucleotides align to TRBD2. The germline gives CDR1 SEHNR, CDR2 FQNEAQ (reference sequence). The CDR3 runs to 16 residues. V was pared by 4 bases and J by 10 bases, with 10 bases of the junction left unmatched. CDR3 nucleotide sequence: TGTGCCAGCAGCTCATCACCGGGACTAGCGGGATTCGAGCAGTTCTTC. Translation: CASSSSPGLAGFEQFF. Looking up the rest from reference TRBV7-9 and TRBJ2-1 gives the full variable domain: DTGVSQNPRHKITKRGQNVTFRCDPISEHNRLYWYRQTLGQGPEFLTYFQNEAQLEKSRLLSDRFSAERPKGSFSTLEIQRTEQGDSAMYLCASSSSPGLAGFEQFFGPGTRLTVL.

V gene TRBV7-2 combines with J gene TRBJ2-3, with 12 bases lining up with TRBD2. Germline assignment: CDR1 SGHTA and CDR2 FQGNSA. This CDR3 is 18 amino acids long. V lost 5 bases, J lost 2 bases, and 11 bases stayed unmatched. The CDR3 sequence is CASSLNLLAGGFTDTQYF. DNA for the CDR3: TGTGCCAGCAGCCTCAACTTACTAGCGGGGGGATTCACAGATACGCAGTATTTT. The full variable domain, completed using reference TRBV7-2 and TRBJ2-3, is GAGVSQSPSNKVTEKGKDVELRCDPISGHTALYWYRQSLGQGLEFLIYFQGNSAPDKSGLPSDRFSAERTGGSVSTLTIQRTQQEDSAVYLCASSLNLLAGGFTDTQYFGPGTRLTVL.

The V call is TRBV12-5, the J call TRBJ2-6; D ambiguous. V was trimmed by 7 bases and J by 0 bases, leaving 4 bases between them. The CDR3 length is 13 residues. Germline V gene data show CDR1 as LGHNT and CDR2 as FRNRAP. The CDR3 DNA reads as TGTGCTAGTGAGAGCTCTGGGGCCAACGTCCTGACTTTC. Protein product: CASESSGANVLTF.

V and J are TRBV10-3 and TRBJ2-5; 13 bases are shared with TRBD2. This CDR3 region has 14 residues. The germline V gene has CDR1 ENHRY and CDR2 SYGVKD. V was clipped by 11 bases and J by 2 bases; unmatched bases: 5. The CDR3: CASGLAGTQETQYF. The CDR3 DNA follows: TGTGCCTCGGGACTAGCGGGAACACAAGAGACCCAGTACTTC.

The chain is built from TRBV19 and TRBJ1-2; TRBD1 matches 7 bases. Germline V gene lookup returns CDR1 LNHDA and CDR2 SQIVND (reference sequence). The CDR3 totals 15 residues. J gave up 4 bases and V 10 bases, and 15 bases lay outside the gene matches. CDR3 amino acids: CATGEQGSIGYGYTF. CDR3 sequence (DNA): TGTGCCACGGGGGAACAGGGGTCGATCGGCTATGGCTACACCTTC.

This clone was detected only a few times. The chain carries TRBV27 and TRBJ2-7, with 14 nucleotides matching TRBD2. Germline CDR1 and CDR2: MNHEY and SMNVEV (reference sequence). Unmatched junction bases numbered 14, after V lost 5 bases and J lost 5 bases. The CDR3 is 18 amino acids. CDR3 DNA sequence: TGTGCCAGCAGTCCTCTGGTTGGGACTAGCGGGAGATGGGACGAGCAGTACTTC. Translated, it gives CASSPLVGTSGRWDEQYF.